This T cell receptor (beta chain) was found in a study of Graves' ophthalmopathy and Graves' hyperthyroidism. CDR3 regions of TCR beta were amplified from RNA transcripts. HTBI primers were used in a first-round RT-PCR, which preceded a second-round multiplex PCR. In TCRdb, the multiplex PCR reads were re-called with MiXCR into one record per CDR3 protein. Among some 350,000 distinct CDR3 sequences listed, about a sixth were seen once. The authors defined stable hyperthyroidism as no ophthalmopathy within 18 months of follow-up. The authors diagnosed from clinical symptoms, serum thyroxine, TRAb, thyroid ultrasound and orbital computed tomography. 8.5 to 10 ml of fresh blood yielded the PBMCs by density gradient. Findings and caveats of the study: Between ophthalmopathy and stable hyperthyroidism, a 13-signature model drew a separation with roughly 85% sensitivity and approximately 81% specificity.

This clonotype was counted at least ten times. Its antigen is undetermined. This CDR3 comprises 14 residues. V was shortened by 0 bases and J by 2 bases, with 11 bases between the two germline ends. Germline assignment: CDR1 SQVTM and CDR2 ANQGSEA. Sequenced sample: peripheral blood. The receptor was isolated from an adult woman with stable Graves' hyperthyroidism. The chain employs TRBV29-1 and TRBJ2-7; maybe TRBD2 (5 bases). CDR3 in DNA: TGCAGCGTTGAAGAACCGGGATCCGCCTACGAGCAGTACTTC. Amino acids: CSVEEPGSAYEQYF.